The 22 T cell receptor beta chains presented below share a single source sample, sequenced in a study of T-cell reconstitution after alpha-beta-depleted transplantation in children. Unique molecular identifiers were used to barcode this TCRbeta library. TCRdb analysed the PCR reads with MiXCR anew, one entry per CDR3 protein. The sample has 180,000 or so distinct CDR3 sequences, about 6% seen once. Sequenced here: PBMCs, sampled before TCRalphabeta/CD19-depleted stem cell transplant. Every receptor here comes from a girl under three years old with combined immunodeficiency, due to receive a stem cell transplant.

This clonotype came up many times. This sequence joins TRBV12-3 or TRBV12-4 and TRBJ2-2; D uncertain. The CDR3 consists of 13 residues. The V gene lost 3 bases and the J gene lost 7 bases, with 9 bases spanning the gap. The DNA for the CDR3 is TGTGCCAGCAGTTTGGGGTTAGGCGGGGAGCTGTTTTTT. This encodes CASSLGLGGELFF.

At least ten counts were recorded for this clonotype. This chain connects TRBV7-2 to TRBJ2-5; tentatively, D is TRBD1 (6 bases). V was cut by 1 base and J by 3 bases, with 9 bases left in between. CDR1 is SGHTA and CDR2 is FQGNSA in the germline V gene. The CDR3 runs 14 residues. CDR3 amino acids: CASSLDRAKETQYF. The CDR3 region has the DNA TGTGCCAGCAGCTTAGACAGGGCGAAAGAGACCCAGTACTTC.

The table lists this clonotype with many counts. This CDR3 reads CSVESGGRAYNEQFF. The CDR3 DNA sequence: TGCAGCGTTGAATCGGGGGGACGAGCCTACAATGAGCAGTTCTTC. The V call is TRBV29-1, the J call TRBJ2-1; 7 nucleotides line up with TRBD2. After removal of 2 bases from V and 2 bases from J, the junction contained 6 bases not matched to a gene. From germline, CDR1 is SQVTM and CDR2 ANQGSEA. The CDR3 has 15 amino acids.

This clonotype was counted many times. The chain uses TRBV29-1 and TRBJ2-7; D assignment may be TRBD1 or TRBD2 (6 bases each). The length of the CDR3 is 12 residues. Trimming took 8 bases from V and 7 from J, leaving 18 bases between them. Germline V gene sequence: CDR1 SQVTM, CDR2 ANQGSEA. CDR3 in amino acids: CSFRGASDEQYF. The CDR3 DNA reads TGCAGCTTTAGGGGGGCTTCTGATGAGCAGTACTTC.

In this sample, this clonotype turned up many times. The chain couples TRBV21-1 to TRBJ2-1; TRBD2, the table's D call, lacks a check against the DNA. TRBV21-1 is given as a pseudogene. The CDR3 is made up of 17 amino acids. Here the CDR3 DNA reads TGTGCCAGCAGCAAGGGGATGGGGAGGGCGATAAGGGATGAGCAGTTCTTC. This codes for CASSKGMGRAIRDEQFF.

This clonotype was counted at least ten times. The DNA for the CDR3 is TGTGCCAGCAGTTTGCCCGGGGACAGGCCCTCCTACGAGCAGTACTTC. Its translation: CASSLPGDRPSYEQYF. The chain combines TRBV28 with TRBJ2-7, with TRBD1 matching over 8 bases. The V and J ends lost 3 bases and 0 bases, in that order; junction bases with no gene match: 7. The CDR3 consists of 16 residues. Germline values: CDR1 MDHEN, CDR2 SYDVKM.

At least ten counts were recorded for this clonotype. The J gene is TRBJ2-5, the V gene TRBV20-1; TRBD2 agrees at 8 bases. This CDR3 is built from 14 residues. J was trimmed by 1 base and V by 3 bases; bases with no gene match: 4. Germline assignment: CDR1 DFQATT and CDR2 SNEGSKA (reference sequence). CDR3 in DNA: TGCAGTGCTAGTGGCGGGGGGACCCAAGAGACCCAGTACTTC. Amino acid sequence: CSASGGGTQETQYF.

This clonotype was counted ten times or more. V gene TRBV4-3 combines with J gene TRBJ2-7, with unresolved D. Germline V gene data show CDR1 as LGHNA and CDR2 as YSLEER. Trimming shortened V by 0 bases and J by 6 bases, and 9 bases separated the two germline ends. The length of the CDR3 is 13 residues. The chain's CDR3 is CASSQDSDGEQYF. The CDR3 coding sequence is TGCGCCAGCAGCCAAGATTCGGATGGCGAGCAGTACTTC.

This clonotype was seen ten or more times. The chain employs TRBV29-1 and TRBJ1-2, with a weak D call TRBD1 (5 bases). Germline assignment: CDR1 SQVTM and CDR2 ANQGSEA. This CDR3 has 14 residues. V was shortened by 1 base and J by 7 bases, with 16 bases between the two germline ends. In nucleotides, the CDR3 is TGCAGCGTTGAAGTTGGGGGAAAAACTTTTGGCTACACCTTC. It translates to CSVEVGGKTFGYTF. Full variable domain (outside the CDR3, taken from reference TRBV29-1 and TRBJ1-2): SAVISQKPSRDICQRGTSLTIQCQVDSQVTMMFWYRQQPGQSLTLIATANQGSEATYESGFVIDKFPISRPNLTFSTLTVSNMSPEDSSIYLCSVEVGGKTFGYTFGSGTRLTVV.

This clonotype appeared many times. The chain links TRBV7-2 to TRBJ2-3, with TRBD2 identical over 7 bases. V was pared by 3 bases and J by 8 bases, with 11 bases of the junction left unmatched. CDR3 length: 15 residues. In germline, CDR1 is SGHTA, CDR2 FQGNSA. The CDR3, as DNA: TGTGCCAGCAGCTTTCTAGCGGCTTCAGTCTTTACGCAGTATTTT. Protein sequence: CASSFLAASVFTQYF.

J is TRBJ1-1 and V is TRBV7-2, with D possibly matching TRBD1 (5 bases). Deletions cut 1 base from V and 3 bases from J, with 36 bases between. The germline gives CDR1 SGHTA, CDR2 FQGNSA. The CDR3 consists of 23 residues. CDR3 loop: CASSLVYSGGSRLSSSSYTEAFF. As DNA, the CDR3 is TGTGCCAGCAGCTTAGTTTACTCGGGGGGGTCCAGGCTTTCCTCAAGCAGTTACACTGAAGCTTTCTTT.

This clonotype was seen ten or more times. The V gene is TRBV29-1, the J gene TRBJ2-3; D is possibly TRBD1 (5 bases). Between the trimmed V and J ends, which lost 4 bases and 6 bases, there was a span of 11 bases. Per germline, CDR1 SQVTM and CDR2 ANQGSEA. This CDR3 spans 12 amino acids. The DNA for the CDR3 is TGCAGCGTTGTCAGGGAAATGGATACGCAGTATTTT. Encoded protein: CSVVREMDTQYF.

This clonotype was observed at least ten times. The chain joins TRBV7-9 to TRBJ2-3; 8 nucleotides agree with TRBD2. The CDR3 is made up of 15 amino acids. Germline assignment: CDR1 SEHNR and CDR2 FQNEAQ (reference sequence). V was pared by 0 bases and J by 1 base, with 0 bases of the junction left unmatched. CDR3 sequence (DNA): TGTGCCAGCAGCTTAGCTAGCGGGGGCACAGATACGCAGTATTTT. Translating gives CASSLASGGTDTQYF.

This clonotype was seen ten or more times. The genes are TRBV7-8 and TRBJ1-5, with 7 nucleotides matching TRBD1. Per germline, CDR1 SGHVS and CDR2 FQNEAQ. The ends lost 5 bases at V and 5 bases at J; junction bases unmatched: 12. CDR3 length: 16 amino acids. The CDR3 DNA is TGTGCCAGCAGCGAAACGCACCCGACAGGGTATCAGCCCCAGCATTTT. It encodes CASSETHPTGYQPQHF.

This clonotype occurred many times. The genes are TRBV6-5 and TRBJ2-2, with D maybe TRBD2 (5 bases). Germline CDR1 MNHEY, CDR2 SVGAGI. Trimming left V 7 bases short and J 0 bases short, with 9 bases between. The CDR3 is 14 residues long. The CDR3 region has the DNA TGTGCCAGCACGGGGTTCGCGAACACCGGGGAGCTGTTTTTT. Its protein product is CASTGFANTGELFF.

In its sample, this clonotype was seen many times. This sequence joins TRBV18 and TRBJ2-1, with D perhaps given as TRBD1 or TRBD2 (5 bases each). The ends were cut back, 5 bases at V and 13 bases at J, with 18 bases in the middle. The CDR3 sequence is 13 residues long. Germline CDR1 reads KGHSH; CDR2 reads LQKENI. CDR3 nucleotides: TGTGCCAGCTCATTCCGGGACGGGGATTTACAGTTCTTC. It translates to CASSFRDGDLQFF. The full variable domain, its missing parts supplied by reference TRBV18 and TRBJ2-1, is NAGVMQNPRHLVRRRGQEARLRCSPMKGHSHVYWYRQLPEEGLKFMVYLQKENIIDESGMPKERFSAEFPKEGPSILRIQQVVRGDSAAYFCASSFRDGDLQFFGPGTRLTVL.

This clonotype was picked up many times. V usage is TRBV29-1 and J usage is TRBJ2-1; TRBD2 is a possible D gene (6 bases). The CDR3 spans 13 residues. The V and J ends lost 6 bases and 7 bases respectively, with 16 bases between them. Germline V gene data show CDR1 as SQVTM and CDR2 as ANQGSEA. Here the CDR3 reads CSVAGYWGNEQFF. The CDR3 DNA is TGCAGCGTCGCGGGGTATTGGGGTAATGAGCAGTTCTTC.

This clonotype was seen only a few times. This chain uses TRBV30 with TRBJ2-3, with D possibly matching TRBD2 (6 bases). The CDR3 extends over 13 amino acids. CDR1 and CDR2 (germline): GTSNPN, SVGIG (reference sequence). The DNA for the CDR3 is TGTTCGTCCGGCGGGGAAGTGATAGATACGCAGTATTTT. Amino acid sequence: CSSGGEVIDTQYF.

This clonotype has at least ten counts. This chain links TRBV7-9 with TRBJ1-5; tentatively, D is TRBD1 (5 bases). Between the trimmed V and J ends, which lost 4 bases and 6 bases, there was a span of 13 bases. Germline values: CDR1 SEHNR, CDR2 FQNEAQ (reference sequence). CDR3 size: 14 residues. CDR3 DNA: TGTGCCAGCAGCTCCGTAAATGGGGGTCAGCCCCAGCATTTT. Translating it yields CASSSVNGGQPQHF.

The sample holds many counts of this clonotype. The chain combines TRBV4-3 with TRBJ2-1; D is ambiguous. Germline assignment: CDR1 LGHNA and CDR2 YSLEER. Between the trimmed V and J ends, which lost 0 bases and 9 bases, there was a span of 18 bases. The CDR3 spans 16 residues. The CDR3 loop is CASSQDTDSTLSEQFF. CDR3 sequence (DNA): TGCGCCAGCAGCCAAGATACCGACTCGACACTGTCTGAGCAGTTCTTC.

This clonotype has a count of ten or more. V gene TRBV20-1 combines with J gene TRBJ1-5, with a tentative D call TRBD1 (6 bases). The CDR3 sequence is 15 residues long. Looked up from germline, CDR1 is DFQATT and CDR2 is SNEGSKA (reference sequence). Trimming removed 2 bases from V and 5 bases from J, with 16 bases in between. CDR3 sequence reads: CSARPTGRSDQPQHF. In nucleotides, the CDR3 is TGCAGTGCTAGACCAACAGGGAGGTCGGATCAGCCCCAGCATTTT.

In this sample, this clonotype turned up many times. V is TRBV6-1 and J is TRBJ2-3; tentatively, D is TRBD2 (5 bases). Looked up from germline, CDR1 is MNHNS and CDR2 is SASEGT. V was clipped by 8 bases and J by 2 bases, with 17 bases between them. The CDR3 spans 15 residues. The CDR3 sequence is CASVTYGLSTDTQYF. CDR3 DNA sequence: TGTGCCAGCGTAACATATGGACTCTCCACAGATACGCAGTATTTT.